These 20 T cell receptor beta chains share one sample of origin, sequenced in a study of blood T cell repertoires in COVID-19 (dated by TCRdb to about 2020). Libraries were made using the immunoSEQ multiplex PCR assay. Not all clones reach the TCRdb copy of this immuneACCESS table, which keeps in-frame sequences only. Checked studies attribute under half of the gap to unresolved V genes and leave the rest unexplained. The sample contains roughly 170,000 clones, about 84% of them found a single time. Over 9.5% of the sample comes from the top ten. The sequenced material came from PBMCs or T cells enriched from blood (not recorded which). These TCRs come from a man aged 50 to 59 who had recovered from COVID-19.

J is TRBJ1-5 and V is TRBV19; 9 bases align to TRBD1. CDR3 length: 13 amino acids. V lost 6 bases and J lost 7; bases outside the gene matches: 4. The V gene's germline CDR1 is LNHDA and CDR2 SQIVND (reference sequence). CDR3 bases: TGTGCCAGTAGCCGGACAGGGGAACAGCCCCAGCATTTT. It encodes CASSRTGEQPQHF.

The V gene is TRBV5-4, the J gene TRBJ1-5; 8 nucleotides agree with TRBD1. The CDR3 length is 16 residues. Germline loops: CDR1 SGHNT, CDR2 YYREEE (reference sequence). The V gene end was trimmed by 3 bases and the J gene end by 2 bases; junction bases not matched to a gene: 7. CDR3 in amino acids: CASSSQGAGGNQPQHF. In DNA form, the CDR3 reads TGTGCCAGCAGCTCGCAGGGGGCGGGAGGCAATCAGCCCCAGCATTTT. The whole variable domain, filled in from reference TRBV5-4 and TRBJ1-5, reads ETGVTQSPTHLIKTRGQQVTLRCSSQSGHNTVSWYQQALGQGPQFIFQYYREEENGRGNFPPRFSGLQFPNYSSELNVNALELDDSALYLCASSSQGAGGNQPQHFGDGTRLSIL.

The chain links TRBV5-1 to TRBJ1-6; D unclear. The germline V gene encodes CDR1 SGHRS and CDR2 YFSETQ. V gave up 0 bases and J gave up 9 bases, with 10 bases separating them. This CDR3 region has 14 residues. The CDR3, as DNA: TGCGCCAGCAGCTTGGTGGCGGATCGTTCACCCCTCCACTTT. Translated, it gives CASSLVADRSPLHF.

The genes are TRBV25-1 and TRBJ2-5, with unresolved D. Trimming took 2 bases from V and 6 from J, leaving 4 bases between them. CDR1 is MGHDK, CDR2 SYGVNS, per germline. CDR3 length: 11 amino acids. This chain's CDR3 is CASSEGKTQYF. In DNA, the CDR3 is TGTGCCAGCAGTGAAGGCAAGACCCAGTACTTC.

The chain joins TRBV11-3 to TRBJ1-1, with D tentatively TRBD1 (5 bases). The CDR3 is 14 residues long. In germline, CDR1 is SGHNT, CDR2 YENEEA. V lost 3 bases, J lost 5 bases, and 13 bases lay in between. The CDR3 reads CASSLGGPKTEAFF. DNA for the CDR3: TGTGCCAGCAGCTTGGGGGGACCGAAGACTGAAGCTTTCTTT.

This chain connects TRBV29-1 to TRBJ1-2; D is undetermined. Germline V CDR1 and CDR2: SQVTM, ANQGSEA. Trimming shortened V by 7 bases and J by 4 bases, and 16 bases separated the two germline ends. This CDR3 region has 13 residues. The CDR3 region is CSAHGRGTYGYTF. CDR3 sequence (DNA): TGCAGCGCCCACGGACGGGGAACCTATGGCTACACCTTC.

The chain couples TRBV7-2 to TRBJ1-1, with 10 positions matching TRBD1. Trimming at V came to 3 bases and at J to 11 bases, leaving 9 bases not matched to a gene. This CDR3 has 14 residues. Germline CDR1 reads SGHTA; CDR2 reads FQGNSA. Here the CDR3 reads CASSFDRGRGAAFF. CDR3 nucleotides: TGTGCCAGCAGCTTCGACAGGGGGCGGGGGGCGGCTTTCTTT.

The chain has TRBV21-1 and TRBJ2-2; TRBD2, as called in the table, went unchecked against the DNA. TRBV21-1 is recorded as a pseudogene. CDR3 size: 16 residues. CDR3 region: CASSIGGVSNTGELFF. CDR3 DNA sequence: TGTGCCAGCAGCATTGGCGGGGTTTCCAACACCGGGGAGCTGTTTTTT.

This clone appeared once. The chain has TRBV6-6 and TRBJ2-1; D may be TRBD2 (6 bases). Per the germline V gene, CDR1 is MNHNY and CDR2 is SVGAGI (reference sequence). The CDR3 spans 13 residues. The ends were cut back, 8 bases at V and 1 base at J, with 9 bases in the middle. The CDR3 coding sequence is TGTGCCAGCGGGGCGGGGTCCTACAATGAGCAGTTCTTC. This translates into CASGAGSYNEQFF.

This clone was seen a single time. The chain joins TRBV9 to TRBJ1-1; weak D call: TRBD1 (5 bases). V gave up 4 bases and J gave up 8 bases, with 21 bases separating them. Germline V CDR1 and CDR2: SGDLS, YYNGEE. CDR3 length: 15 residues. In DNA form, the CDR3 reads TGTGCCAGCAGCCCCACCGGTGTCGGCGGGGGGGAAGCTTTCTTT. It yields the protein CASSPTGVGGGEAFF.

The V gene is TRBV5-1, the J gene TRBJ2-5, with 7 bases identical to TRBD2. The CDR3 length is 15 residues. V lost 0 bases to trimming and J lost 3 bases; unmatched junction nucleotides: 5. Germline V CDR1 and CDR2: SGHRS, YFSETQ. The CDR3 loop is CASSLVSGREETQYF. In DNA, the CDR3 is TGCGCCAGCAGCTTGGTTTCGGGGAGGGAAGAGACCCAGTACTTC.

The sample holds a few counts of this clone. The J gene is TRBJ2-1, the V gene TRBV28; TRBD1 matches at 10 bases. The CDR3 is 13 amino acids. Looked up from germline, CDR1 is MDHEN and CDR2 is SYDVKM. Unmatched junction bases numbered 10, after V lost 8 bases and J lost 12 bases. CDR3 bases: TGTGCCAGCGGGGACAGGGGTTTTTCTGGGCAGTTCTTC. It yields the protein CASGDRGFSGQFF.

The chain is built from TRBV7-8 and TRBJ2-7; maybe TRBD1 (5 bases). This CDR3 has 15 amino acids. Between the trimmed V and J ends, which lost 5 bases and 2 bases, there was a span of 16 bases. Germline CDR1 SGHVS, CDR2 FQNEAQ. CDR3 sequence reads: CASSQGDLSTYEQYF. The CDR3 DNA is TGTGCCAGCAGCCAAGGGGATCTCTCAACCTACGAGCAGTACTTC.

This chain links TRBV6-5 with TRBJ1-6; D possibly corresponds to TRBD1 (6 bases). This CDR3 is built from 15 residues. V lost 3 bases to trimming and J lost 7 bases, with 13 bases between them. CDR1 MNHEY and CDR2 SVGAGI come from the germline V gene. DNA for the CDR3: TGTGCCAGCAGTTATAGTGTCCAGGGGAATTCACCCCTCCACTTT. This sequence encodes CASSYSVQGNSPLHF.

The chain joins TRBV4-2 to TRBJ1-5; tentatively, D is TRBD1 (5 bases). The CDR3 covers 16 residues. The V end lost 0 bases, the J end lost 6 bases, and 15 bases lay between the germline ends. The germline gives CDR1 LGHNA, CDR2 YNFKEQ. In DNA, the CDR3 is TGTGCCAGCAGCCAAGATCGGGAGGGGTTAGCTCAGCCCCAGCATTTT. Translated: CASSQDREGLAQPQHF.

The genes are TRBV7-2 and TRBJ2-5, with 7 positions matching TRBD2. The germline V gene has CDR1 SGHTA and CDR2 FQGNSA. Trimming at V came to 3 bases and at J to 4 bases, leaving 5 bases not matched to a gene. The CDR3 is 14 amino acids. The CDR3 loop reads CASSLRGEGETQYF. CDR3 DNA sequence: TGTGCCAGCAGCTTGAGAGGGGAGGGAGAGACCCAGTACTTC.

This clone was detected a few times. The chain has TRBV9 and TRBJ2-2, with 9 nucleotides matching TRBD2. Germline lookup yields CDR1 SGDLS and CDR2 YYNGEE. J was trimmed by 7 bases and V by 3 bases; bases with no gene match: 7. The CDR3 consists of 15 residues. The CDR3 sequence: CASSGSGGKGGELFF. CDR3 nucleotides: TGTGCCAGCAGCGGCAGCGGGGGGAAGGGCGGGGAGCTGTTTTTT.

This rearrangement joins TRBV10-3 to TRBJ2-2, with 15 bases aligning to TRBD2. Per the germline V gene, CDR1 is ENHRY and CDR2 is SYGVKD. CDR3 length: 18 residues. Trimming removed 4 bases from V and 0 bases from J; junction bases left unmatched: 3. The CDR3 nucleotides are TGTGCCATCAGTGGGGGACTAGCGGGGGGTCCGAACACCGGGGAGCTGTTTTTT. Protein product: CAISGGLAGGPNTGELFF.

This clone appeared a single time. The V gene is TRBV7-2, the J gene TRBJ1-1; TRBD1 is a possible D gene (5 bases). Germline loops: CDR1 SGHTA, CDR2 FQGNSA. The CDR3 runs 16 residues. V lost 4 bases, J lost 1 base, and 16 bases lay in between. The CDR3 reads CASSWTREWSNTEAFF. The CDR3 DNA is TGTGCCAGCAGCTGGACCAGGGAATGGTCGAACACTGAAGCTTTCTTT. The whole variable domain, filled in from reference TRBV7-2 and TRBJ1-1, reads GAGVSQSPSNKVTEKGKDVELRCDPISGHTALYWYRQSLGQGLEFLIYFQGNSAPDKSGLPSDRFSAERTGGSVSTLTIQRTQQEDSAVYLCASSWTREWSNTEAFFGQGTRLTVV.

This rearrangement joins TRBV19 to TRBJ1-2, with 7 positions matching TRBD1. Germline V gene sequence: CDR1 LNHDA, CDR2 SQIVND (reference sequence). The CDR3 sequence is 18 residues long. J gave up 1 base and V 5 bases, and 16 bases lay outside the gene matches. The CDR3 region is CASSLGPVEQGDNYGYTF. The CDR3 bases are TGTGCCAGTAGTCTGGGTCCGGTTGAGCAGGGGGATAACTATGGCTACACCTTC. The full variable domain, its missing parts supplied by reference TRBV19 and TRBJ1-2, is DGGITQSPKYLFRKEGQNVTLSCEQNLNHDAMYWYRQDPGQGLRLIYYSQIVNDFQKGDIAEGYSVSREKKESFPLTVTSAQKNPTAFYLCASSLGPVEQGDNYGYTFGSGTRLTVV.